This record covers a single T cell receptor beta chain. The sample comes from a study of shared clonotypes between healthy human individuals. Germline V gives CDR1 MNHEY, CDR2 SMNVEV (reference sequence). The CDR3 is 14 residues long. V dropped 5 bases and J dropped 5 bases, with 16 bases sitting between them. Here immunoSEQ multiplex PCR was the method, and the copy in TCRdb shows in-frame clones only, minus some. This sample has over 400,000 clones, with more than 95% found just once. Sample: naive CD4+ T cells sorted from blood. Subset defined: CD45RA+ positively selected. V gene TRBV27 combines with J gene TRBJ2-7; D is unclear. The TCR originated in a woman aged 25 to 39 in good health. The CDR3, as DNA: TGTGCCAGCAGTCTTACAGCCGATACTCACGAGCAGTACTTC. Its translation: CASSLTADTHEQYF.